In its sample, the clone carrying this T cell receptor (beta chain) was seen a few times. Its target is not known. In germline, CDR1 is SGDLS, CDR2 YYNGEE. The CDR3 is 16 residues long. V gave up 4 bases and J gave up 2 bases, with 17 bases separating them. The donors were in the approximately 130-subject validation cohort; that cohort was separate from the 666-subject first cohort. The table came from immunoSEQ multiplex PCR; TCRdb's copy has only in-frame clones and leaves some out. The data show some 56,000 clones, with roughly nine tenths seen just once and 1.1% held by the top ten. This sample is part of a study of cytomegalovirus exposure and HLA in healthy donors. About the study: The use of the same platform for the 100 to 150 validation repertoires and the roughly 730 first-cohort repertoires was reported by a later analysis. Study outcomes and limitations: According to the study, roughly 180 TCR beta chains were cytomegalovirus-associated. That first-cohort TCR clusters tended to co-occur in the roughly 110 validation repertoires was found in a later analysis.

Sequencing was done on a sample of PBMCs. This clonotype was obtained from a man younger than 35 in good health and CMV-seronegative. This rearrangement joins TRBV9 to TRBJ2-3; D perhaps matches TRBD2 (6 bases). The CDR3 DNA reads TGTGCCAGCAGCTCTACGGGTGGAGGGGCCACAGATACGCAGTATTTT. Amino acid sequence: CASSSTGGGATDTQYF.